A selection of T cell receptor beta chains follows, all from one sample in a study of regulatory T cells in long-lasting Graves disease. TCRdb re-called the multiplex PCR reads through MiXCR, storing one row per CDR3 protein. Of approximately 400,000 distinct CDR3 sequences in the sample, 14% to 15% were seen once. The sample was also reused in another study, on T cells in Graves' hyperthyroidism and ophthalmopathy.

Here the sequenced sample was peripheral blood mononuclear cells (PBMCs), taken at new diagnosis, from a patient treated with antithyroid drugs. These receptors all stem from a woman aged 35 to 49 with Graves disease. Both conserved end residues are part of each CDR3. A D gene is named only where the DNA matches it firmly. Some rows mark clone size as missing; the rest say once, few, many or name a class of expanded clone.

length: 15
J: TRBJ1-1
V: TRBV11-2
D: -
size: many
CDR3: CASSLEYASNTEAFF
DNA: TGTGCCAGCAGCTTAGAATACGCTTCGAACACTGAAGCTTTCTTT

length: 16
J: TRBJ2-7
V: TRBV28
D: -
size: many
CDR3: CASSPQRGASSYEQYF
DNA: TGTGCCAGCAGTCCCCAACGGGGGGCAAGCTCCTACGAGCAGTACTTC

length: 15
J: TRBJ2-3
V: TRBV20-1
D: TRBD2
size: few
CDR3: CSASSTSGTTDTQYF
DNA: TGCAGTGCTTCCTCGACTAGCGGTACCACAGATACGCAGTATTTT

length: 15
J: TRBJ1-1
V: TRBV9
D: -
size: many
CDR3: CASTADGLADTEAFF
DNA: TGTGCCAGCACCGCGGACGGACTAGCGGACACTGAAGCTTTCTTT

length: 12
J: TRBJ2-7
V: TRBV30
D: -
size: many
CDR3: CALTMGSDEQYF
DNA: TGTGCCTTAACGATGGGGAGCGACGAGCAGTACTTC

length: 15
J: TRBJ1-1
V: TRBV6-2/TRBV6-3
D: -
size: -
CDR3: CASSDGTLENTEAFF
DNA: TGTGCCAGCAGTGACGGGACACTAGAAAACACTGAAGCTTTCTTT

length: 16
J: TRBJ2-7
V: TRBV9
D: -
size: -
CDR3: CASSPRGPGATYEQYF
DNA: TGTGCCAGCAGCCCCCGGGGTCCTGGCGCTACCTACGAGCAGTACTTC

length: 17
J: TRBJ2-1
V: TRBV27
D: TRBD2
size: many
CDR3: CASSPRERGASYNEQFF
DNA: TGTGCCAGCAGTCCGCGGGAGCGAGGGGCCTCCTACAATGAGCAGTTCTTC

length: 16
J: TRBJ2-1
V: TRBV20-1
D: TRBD2
size: -
CDR3: CSAYGTSGRGEHEQFF
DNA: TGCAGTGCGTACGGGACTAGCGGGAGAGGGGAGCATGAGCAGTTCTTC

length: 13
J: TRBJ2-1
V: TRBV9
D: TRBD1
size: many
CDR3: CASSVTGANEQFF
DNA: TGTGCCAGCAGCGTCACAGGGGCCAATGAGCAGTTCTTC

length: 15
J: TRBJ2-1
V: TRBV5-4
D: -
size: -
CDR3: CASSLLGGPYNEQFF
DNA: TGTGCCAGCAGCTTGTTGGGGGGCCCCTACAATGAGCAGTTCTTC

length: 15
J: TRBJ1-1
V: TRBV29-1
D: -
size: many
CDR3: CSVARTASGDTEAFF
DNA: TGCAGCGTCGCAAGGACAGCTAGCGGGGACACTGAAGCTTTCTTT

length: 14
J: TRBJ2-7
V: TRBV7-2
D: -
size: many
CDR3: CASSSGAASYEQYF
DNA: TGTGCCAGCAGCTCAGGGGCGGCCTCCTACGAGCAGTACTTC

length: 15
J: TRBJ1-6
V: TRBV30
D: -
size: many
CDR3: CAWSVNSDSNSPLHF
DNA: TGTGCCTGGAGTGTGAATAGCGACTCGAATTCACCCCTCCACTTT

length: 20
J: TRBJ2-1
V: TRBV25-1
D: TRBD2
size: many
CDR3: CASSEYFGTSGSGVRNEQFF
DNA: TGTGCCAGCAGTGAATATTTCGGGACTAGCGGGAGTGGGGTGCGGAATGAGCAGTTCTTC

length: 17
J: TRBJ1-2
V: TRBV18
D: -
size: -
CDR3: CASSPGQRPLGSRGYTF
DNA: TGTGCCAGCTCACCTGGACAGCGACCCCTTGGTTCGAGGGGCTACACCTTC

length: 14
J: TRBJ2-3
V: TRBV5-4
D: -
size: few
CDR3: CASSLETIPDTQYF
DNA: TGTGCCAGCAGCTTGGAGACAATCCCAGATACGCAGTATTTT

length: 15
J: TRBJ2-3
V: TRBV20-1
D: -
size: -
CDR3: CSVRAAGMGTDTQYF
DNA: TGCAGTGTTAGGGCGGCGGGGATGGGCACAGATACGCAGTATTTT

length: 15
J: TRBJ1-5
V: TRBV5-6
D: -
size: many
CDR3: CASSLRNRVNQPQHF
DNA: TGTGCCAGCAGCTTGAGGAACAGGGTCAATCAGCCCCAGCATTTT

length: 14
J: TRBJ1-1
V: TRBV6-5
D: -
size: few
CDR3: CASSYGGLNTEAFF
DNA: TGTGCCAGCAGTTACGGGGGCCTGAACACTGAAGCTTTCTTT

length: 14
J: TRBJ1-1
V: TRBV15
D: -
size: few
CDR3: CATSSLSENTEAFF
DNA: TGTGCCACCAGCAGCCTCTCGGAGAACACTGAAGCTTTCTTT

length: 14
J: TRBJ2-2
V: TRBV20-1
D: -
size: -
CDR3: CSARGLEDTGELFF
DNA: TGCAGTGCTAGGGGGCTAGAGGACACCGGGGAGCTGTTTTTT

length: 15
J: TRBJ2-1
V: TRBV7-3
D: TRBD2
size: few
CDR3: CASSPVAGGDYEQFF
DNA: TGTGCCAGCAGCCCAGTAGCGGGAGGTGATTATGAGCAGTTCTTC

length: 16
J: TRBJ2-7
V: TRBV2
D: TRBD2
size: many
CDR3: CASSGRGTSGTSEQYF
DNA: TGTGCCAGCAGTGGCCGAGGGACTAGCGGGACGAGCGAGCAGTACTTC

length: 14
J: TRBJ2-7
V: TRBV19
D: -
size: few
CDR3: CASSSRKSTYEQYF
DNA: TGTGCCAGTAGTTCCCGAAAGTCGACCTACGAGCAGTACTTC

length: 14
J: TRBJ2-1
V: TRBV20-1
D: -
size: many
CDR3: CSAPRDEGGNEQFF
DNA: TGCAGTGCACCACGGGACGAGGGGGGGAATGAGCAGTTCTTC

length: 15
J: TRBJ2-5
V: TRBV12-3/TRBV12-4
D: -
size: many
CDR3: CASSFGAVLGETQYF
DNA: TGTGCCAGCAGTTTTGGGGCAGTACTCGGGGAGACCCAGTACTTC

length: 11
J: TRBJ2-5
V: TRBV29-1
D: -
size: many
CDR3: CSVELIQTQYF
DNA: TGCAGCGTTGAACTGATCCAGACCCAGTACTTC

length: 13
J: TRBJ2-7
V: TRBV20-1
D: TRBD2
size: few
CDR3: CSARTSGTYEQYF
DNA: TGCAGTGCTCGGACTAGCGGCACCTACGAGCAGTACTTC

length: 10
J: TRBJ1-4
V: TRBV29-1
D: -
size: few
CDR3: CSVEGKGLFF
DNA: TGCAGCGTTGAAGGAAAAGGGCTGTTTTTT

length: 13
J: TRBJ1-2
V: TRBV28
D: -
size: -
CDR3: CASIPPGNYGYTF
DNA: TGTGCCAGCATCCCTCCGGGAAACTATGGCTACACCTTC

length: 16
J: TRBJ2-1
V: TRBV28
D: TRBD2
size: many
CDR3: CASSVLAGLSVNEQFF
DNA: TGTGCCAGCAGTGTCTTAGCGGGGCTTTCTGTTAATGAGCAGTTCTTC

length: 14
J: TRBJ1-5
V: TRBV19
D: -
size: -
CDR3: CASSMRNGLQPQHF
DNA: TGTGCCAGTAGTATGAGGAATGGGCTTCAGCCCCAGCATTTT

length: 16
J: TRBJ2-6
V: TRBV18
D: -
size: few
CDR3: CASSPRLVTGANVLSF
DNA: TGTGCCAGCTCACCACGGCTGGTTACTGGGGCCAACGTCCTGTCTTTC

length: 13
J: TRBJ1-5
V: TRBV12-3/TRBV12-4
D: -
size: few
CDR3: CASSSSGTQPQHF
DNA: TGTGCCAGCAGTTCGTCAGGGACCCAGCCCCAGCATTTT

length: 16
J: TRBJ1-2
V: TRBV27
D: TRBD1
size: many
CDR3: CASSSWTGSSRDGYTF
DNA: TGTGCCAGCAGTTCCTGGACAGGGAGTAGTCGTGATGGCTACACCTTC

length: 13
J: TRBJ2-7
V: TRBV2
D: TRBD2
size: many
CDR3: CASSEGLAYEQYF
DNA: TGTGCCAGCAGTGAGGGACTAGCCTACGAGCAGTACTTC

length: 14
J: TRBJ2-1
V: TRBV9
D: -
size: few
CDR3: CASSPGGHPNEQFF
DNA: TGTGCCAGCAGCCCTGGAGGGCACCCCAATGAGCAGTTCTTC

length: 13
J: TRBJ2-7
V: TRBV7-2
D: -
size: few
CDR3: CASSQDLVYEQYF
DNA: TGCGCCAGCAGCCAAGATTTGGTCTACGAGCAGTACTTC

length: 13
J: TRBJ1-1
V: TRBV6-1
D: -
size: -
CDR3: CASSLREATEAFF
DNA: TGTGCCAGCAGCCTGAGGGAGGCCACTGAAGCTTTCTTT

length: 17
J: TRBJ1-2
V: TRBV6-5
D: TRBD1
size: few
CDR3: CASSYTGPRQGIDGYTF
DNA: TGTGCCAGCAGTTATACAGGGCCGCGACAGGGGATCGATGGCTACACCTTC

length: 18
J: TRBJ1-2
V: TRBV30
D: TRBD1
size: -
CDR3: CAWNSWVNRDRASGGYTF
DNA: TGTGCCTGGAATTCATGGGTGAACCGGGACAGGGCATCTGGTGGCTACACCTTC

length: 17
J: TRBJ1-2
V: TRBV29-1
D: -
size: many
CDR3: CSVSLGTGRGYNYGYTF
DNA: TGCAGCGTATCGTTGGGGACCGGTAGGGGCTATAACTATGGCTACACCTTC

length: 16
J: TRBJ2-5
V: TRBV5-6
D: TRBD2
size: many
CDR3: CASSLRVLAGGETQYF
DNA: TGTGCCAGCAGCTTGAGGGTGCTAGCGGGAGGTGAGACCCAGTACTTC

length: 18
J: TRBJ2-2
V: TRBV7-9
D: -
size: once
CDR3: CASSVLTLRGGDTGELFF
DNA: TGTGCCAGCAGCGTACTAACCCTCAGGGGTGGTGACACCGGGGAGCTGTTTTTT

length: 17
J: TRBJ2-2
V: TRBV5-6
D: TRBD2
size: -
CDR3: CASTAVGLAGEGGELFF
DNA: TGTGCCAGCACCGCGGTGGGACTAGCGGGAGAAGGCGGGGAGCTGTTTTTT

length: 16
J: TRBJ2-1
V: TRBV24-1
D: -
size: many
CDR3: CATSESPGKSGNEQFF
DNA: TGTGCCACCAGTGAGTCACCCGGAAAGTCCGGCAATGAGCAGTTCTTC

length: 13
J: TRBJ2-1
V: TRBV6-2/TRBV6-3
D: -
size: many
CDR3: CASSYGVLGQQFF
DNA: TGTGCCAGCAGTTATGGGGTCCTAGGTCAGCAGTTCTTC

length: 16
J: TRBJ1-5
V: TRBV20-1
D: -
size: few
CDR3: CSARDLRGRGNQPQHF
DNA: TGCAGTGCTAGAGATCTTCGAGGGAGGGGCAATCAGCCCCAGCATTTT

length: 15
J: TRBJ2-1
V: TRBV19
D: -
size: few
CDR3: CASSPSVAGYNEQFF
DNA: TGTGCCAGTAGCCCCTCAGTTGCGGGCTACAATGAGCAGTTCTTC

length: 12
J: TRBJ1-2
V: TRBV7-9
D: -
size: -
CDR3: CASSLVEEGYTF
DNA: TGTGCCAGCAGCTTGGTTGAAGAGGGCTACACCTTC

length: 15
J: TRBJ1-6
V: TRBV18
D: TRBD1
size: many
CDR3: CASSAGTGTDSPLHF
DNA: TGTGCCAGCTCCGCCGGGACAGGGACGGATTCACCCCTCCACTTT

length: 12
J: TRBJ2-4
V: TRBV5-1
D: -
size: many
CDR3: CASSATKNIQYF
DNA: TGCGCCAGCAGCGCGACTAAAAACATTCAGTACTTC

length: 16
J: TRBJ2-1
V: TRBV15
D: -
size: many
CDR3: CATSRESSGLYNEQFF
DNA: TGTGCCACCAGCAGAGAATCGAGCGGGCTGTACAATGAGCAGTTCTTC

length: 14
J: TRBJ2-7
V: TRBV7-3
D: TRBD2
size: many
CDR3: CASSLMGLVGEQYF
DNA: TGTGCCAGCAGCTTAATGGGACTAGTGGGCGAGCAGTACTTC

length: 16
J: TRBJ1-2
V: TRBV6-2/TRBV6-3
D: -
size: -
CDR3: CASSDLNTDSFYGYTF
DNA: TGTGCCAGCAGTGACCTGAACACCGACAGTTTCTATGGCTACACCTTC

length: 15
J: TRBJ1-5
V: TRBV27
D: TRBD1
size: many
CDR3: CASSFGTGGNQPQHF
DNA: TGTGCCAGCAGTTTTGGAACAGGGGGCAATCAGCCCCAGCATTTT

length: 16
J: TRBJ1-1
V: TRBV7-9
D: TRBD1
size: many
CDR3: CASSLGRQGSNTEAFF
DNA: TGTGCCAGCAGCTTAGGGCGACAGGGGTCGAACACTGAAGCTTTCTTT

length: 16
J: TRBJ2-1
V: TRBV11-3
D: TRBD2
size: many
CDR3: CASSYSGSSRYNEQFF
DNA: TGTGCCAGCAGCTATAGCGGGAGCTCTCGCTACAATGAGCAGTTCTTC